This T cell receptor (beta chain) emerged from a study of monozygotic twins with inflammatory bowel disease. CDR1 and CDR2 (germline): GTSNPN, SVGIG (reference sequence). This CDR3 region has 13 residues. Template switching was used to attach UMIs, which incorporated a 6-nucleotide sample barcode. From its re-call of the 5' RACE reads, TCRdb lists each CDR3 protein once, without DNA. Its clone listing holds around 400,000 distinct CDR3 sequences. Material for sequencing was blood. This receptor was obtained from a human donor with ulcerative colitis or Crohn's disease, or a healthy co-twin of an affected twin (not recorded which). The chain joins TRBV30 to TRBJ1-1; the D gene TCRdb calls, TRBD1, cannot be checked with no DNA. CDR3 loop: CAWRDRRNTEAFF. The variable domain in full, with the rest retrieved from reference TRBV30 and TRBJ1-1, is SQTIHQWPATLVQPVGSPLSLECTVEGTSNPNLYWYRQAAGRGLQLLFYSVGIGQISSEVPQNLSASRPQDRQFILSSKKLLLSDSGFYLCAWRDRRNTEAFFGQGTRLTVV.